A selection of T cell receptor beta chains follows, all from one sample in a study of T cells after yellow fever vaccination. TCRdb passed the 5' RACE reads through MiXCR, listing each CDR3 protein once. The sample includes about 340,000 distinct CDR3 sequences, roughly 8.7% seen only once; the top ten take more than 15%. Sequencing used PBMCs, obtained on the day of the first yellow fever vaccination. These receptors all come from a man in his late teens or twenties who received the YFV17D yellow fever vaccine. CDR3s include the opening cysteine and the closing phenylalanine or tryptophan. Fields, in order: J gene, clone size, D gene, V gene, CDR3 protein, CDR3 DNA. D genes are given only for firm matches. Some rows have no size entry. The others give once, few or many, or a class for an expanded clone.

J gene: TRBJ2-1; clone size: NA; D gene: NA; V gene: TRBV21-1; CDR3 protein: CASSTYRRAGGPIYNEQFF; CDR3 DNA: TGTGCCAGCAGCACCTACCGCCGGGCGGGGGGCCCCATTTACAATGAGCAGTTCTTC
J gene: TRBJ2-5; clone size: NA; D gene: NA; V gene: TRBV5-1; CDR3 protein: CASSFLAQSQETQYF; CDR3 DNA: TGCGCCAGCAGCTTCCTAGCGCAATCGCAAGAGACCCAGTACTTC
J gene: TRBJ2-3; clone size: few; D gene: NA; V gene: TRBV9; CDR3 protein: CASSVTLTDTQYF; CDR3 DNA: TGTGCCAGCAGCGTAACATTGACAGATACGCAGTATTTT
J gene: TRBJ2-5; clone size: few; D gene: TRBD1; V gene: TRBV19; CDR3 protein: CASSATGQGIETQYF; CDR3 DNA: TGTGCCAGTAGTGCGACGGGACAGGGGATCGAGACCCAGTACTTC
J gene: TRBJ2-7; clone size: many; D gene: NA; V gene: TRBV7-6; CDR3 protein: CASSLDGTFEQYF; CDR3 DNA: TGTGCCAGCAGCTTAGATGGTACCTTCGAGCAGTACTTC
J gene: TRBJ1-2; clone size: NA; D gene: NA; V gene: TRBV29-1; CDR3 protein: CSVAAMQGGGYTF; CDR3 DNA: TGCAGCGTTGCCGCCATGCAGGGAGGCGGCTACACCTTC
J gene: TRBJ2-7; clone size: few; D gene: TRBD1; V gene: TRBV5-1; CDR3 protein: CASSWGQGAYEQYF; CDR3 DNA: TGCGCCAGCAGCTGGGGACAGGGGGCCTACGAGCAGTACTTC
J gene: TRBJ2-5; clone size: NA; D gene: NA; V gene: TRBV7-3; CDR3 protein: CASSFFHRQETQYF; CDR3 DNA: TGTGCCAGCAGTTTTTTTCACAGACAAGAGACCCAGTACTTC
J gene: TRBJ2-7; clone size: NA; D gene: NA; V gene: TRBV6-2/TRBV6-3; CDR3 protein: CASSYLAGLYEQYF; CDR3 DNA: TGTGCCAGCAGTTACCTGGCAGGGCTCTACGAGCAGTACTTC
J gene: TRBJ1-2; clone size: NA; D gene: NA; V gene: TRBV12-3/TRBV12-4; CDR3 protein: CASRNSEAGIFSYTF; CDR3 DNA: TGTGCCAGCAGAAACTCTGAGGCCGGGATTTTCAGCTACACCTTC
J gene: TRBJ2-1; clone size: few; D gene: NA; V gene: TRBV7-3; CDR3 protein: CASSLRQGGSWNEQFF; CDR3 DNA: TGTGCCAGCAGCCTGCGACAGGGAGGGTCGTGGAATGAGCAGTTCTTC
J gene: TRBJ2-7; clone size: NA; D gene: NA; V gene: TRBV4-3; CDR3 protein: CASSQGRGPYEQYF; CDR3 DNA: TGCGCCAGCAGCCAAGGGAGGGGACCCTACGAGCAGTACTTC
J gene: TRBJ1-1; clone size: few; D gene: TRBD1; V gene: TRBV7-9; CDR3 protein: CASSSGTGSDTEAFF; CDR3 DNA: TGTGCCAGCAGCTCGGGGACAGGGTCGGACACTGAAGCTTTCTTT
J gene: TRBJ1-5; clone size: NA; D gene: NA; V gene: TRBV28; CDR3 protein: CASDGPLRGQPQHF; CDR3 DNA: TGTGCCAGCGACGGGCCCCTCAGGGGTCAGCCCCAGCATTTT
J gene: TRBJ2-6; clone size: NA; D gene: NA; V gene: TRBV6-2/TRBV6-3; CDR3 protein: CASTGAGANVLTF; CDR3 DNA: TGTGCCAGCACCGGAGCAGGGGCCAACGTCCTGACTTTC